The following is a T cell receptor beta chain sequence with its context. In the authors' methods: A productive frequency of 2.59 x 10-5 was the lowest detectable. Data came from immunoSEQ multiplex PCR; TCRdb stores just in-frame clones and leaves some out. Clonal size and the V and J genes are those of that table, whereas D and trimming came from the DNA. The data hold 30,000 to 40,000 clones, with approximately 69% observed a single time. The entry originates in a study of STAT5B mutations in CD4+ large granular lymphocyte leukemia. Controls came from buffy coats of healthy blood donors. This CDR3 spans 14 amino acids. Germline CDR1 is SGHTA and CDR2 is FQGNSA. Trimming pared 3 bases from V and 2 bases from J, leaving 11 bases between.

Material: CD4+ T cells from blood buffy coats. The origin of this receptor is a human donor in good health. The chain carries TRBV7-2 and TRBJ2-7; no reliable D call. CDR3 amino acids: CASSFSRSTYEQYF. For the CDR3, the DNA is TGTGCCAGCAGCTTCTCGCGGTCTACCTACGAGCAGTACTTC.